This T cell receptor (beta chain) was sequenced for a study of T cell responses to AZD1222 COVID-19 vaccine. TCRdb keeps only in-frame clones here, not all; method: immunoSEQ multiplex PCR. The sample consists of 150,000 or so clones, around nine tenths of them appearing once. The study, taken as a whole, reports: In a largely white British group with more females than males, clonal diversity was possibly underestimated. Once two AZD1222 doses were given, Spike-specific TCR breadth and depth went up. Close to half of all spike-specific TCRs reportedly target regions of the variants that are unmutated.

On this clone: Its target is not known.

This CDR3 contains 15 residues. With 6 bases removed from V and 0 bases from J, the gap between germline ends came to 9 bases. Germline CDR1 SGHTA, CDR2 FQGNSA. The clonotype comes from an adult in good health. This chain links TRBV7-2 with TRBJ1-6; D gene ambiguous. This material consisted of peripheral blood, taken on day 0 of AZD1222 vaccination. The CDR3 DNA sequence: TGTGCCAGCAGACAACAGAGCTCCTATAATTCACCCCTCCACTTT. Protein sequence: CASRQQSSYNSPLHF.